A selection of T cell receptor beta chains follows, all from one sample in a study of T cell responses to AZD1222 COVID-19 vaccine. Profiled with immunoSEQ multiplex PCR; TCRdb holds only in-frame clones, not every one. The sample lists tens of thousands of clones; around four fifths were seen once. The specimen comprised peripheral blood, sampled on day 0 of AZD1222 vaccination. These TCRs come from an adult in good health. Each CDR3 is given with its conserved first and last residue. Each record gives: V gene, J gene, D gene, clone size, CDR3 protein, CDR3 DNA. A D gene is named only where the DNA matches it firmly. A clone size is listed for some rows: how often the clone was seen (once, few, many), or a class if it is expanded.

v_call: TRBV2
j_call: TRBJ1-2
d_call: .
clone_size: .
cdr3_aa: CASSGRYDRGYTF
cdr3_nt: TGTGCCAGCAGTGGAAGATATGATCGTGGCTACACCTTC

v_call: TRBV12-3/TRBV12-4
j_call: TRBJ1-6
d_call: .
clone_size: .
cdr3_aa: CASSFGDRSPLHF
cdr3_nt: TGTGCCAGCAGTTTTGGTGATCGCTCACCCCTCCACTTT

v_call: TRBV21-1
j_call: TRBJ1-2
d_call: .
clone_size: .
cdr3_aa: CASSEVSSDSRDNYGYTF
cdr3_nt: TGTGCCAGCAGCGAAGTCTCCTCGGACAGCAGAGATAACTATGGCTACACCTTC

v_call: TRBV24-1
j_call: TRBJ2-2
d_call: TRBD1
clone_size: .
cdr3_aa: CATSDPGQGLTGELFF
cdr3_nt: TGTGCCACCAGTGATCCGGGACAGGGCTTAACCGGGGAGCTGTTTTTT

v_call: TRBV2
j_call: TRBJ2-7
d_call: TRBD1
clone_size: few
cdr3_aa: CASSPRDRGSYEQYF
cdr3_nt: TGTGCCAGCAGTCCCAGGGACAGGGGTTCCTACGAGCAGTACTTC

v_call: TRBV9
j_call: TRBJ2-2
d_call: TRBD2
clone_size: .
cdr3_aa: CASSVVASGGTGELFF
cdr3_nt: TGTGCCAGCAGCGTAGTCGCTAGCGGGGGCACCGGGGAGCTGTTTTTT

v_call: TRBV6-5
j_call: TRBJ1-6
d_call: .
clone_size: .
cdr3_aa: CASSYLGTDSPLHF
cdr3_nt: TGTGCCAGCAGTTACCTGGGTACGGATTCACCCCTCCACTTT

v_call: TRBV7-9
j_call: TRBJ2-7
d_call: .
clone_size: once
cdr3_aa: CASSTQPLPYEQYF
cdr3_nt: TGTGCCAGCAGCACACAGCCTTTACCCTACGAGCAGTACTTC

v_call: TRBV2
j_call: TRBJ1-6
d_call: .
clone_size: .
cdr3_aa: CASSESWGVTNSPLHF
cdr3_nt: TGTGCCAGCAGTGAATCATGGGGGGTCACTAATTCACCCCTCCACTTT

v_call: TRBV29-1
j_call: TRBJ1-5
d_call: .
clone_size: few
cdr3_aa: CSVEESSNQPQHF
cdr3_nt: TGCAGCGTTGAAGAGTCCAGCAATCAGCCCCAGCATTTT

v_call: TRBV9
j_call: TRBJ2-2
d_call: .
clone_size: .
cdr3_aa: CASSKNTGELFF
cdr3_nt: TGTGCCAGCAGCAAGAACACCGGGGAGCTGTTTTTT

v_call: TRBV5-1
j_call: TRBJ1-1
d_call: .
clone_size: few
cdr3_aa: CASSSLRRNTEAFF
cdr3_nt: TGCGCCAGCAGCTCCCTTCGGCGGAACACTGAAGCTTTCTTT

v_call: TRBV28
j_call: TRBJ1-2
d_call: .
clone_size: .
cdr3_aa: CASSSWGRGHGYTF
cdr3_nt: TGTGCCAGCAGTTCTTGGGGGAGGGGTCATGGCTACACCTTC

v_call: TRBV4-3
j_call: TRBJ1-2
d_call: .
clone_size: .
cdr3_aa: CASSQDFRDSGYTF
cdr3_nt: TGCGCCAGCAGCCAAGATTTTAGGGACTCTGGCTACACCTTC

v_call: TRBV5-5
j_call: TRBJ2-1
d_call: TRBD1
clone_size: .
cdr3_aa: CASSLGQGAFSYNEQFF
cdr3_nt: TGTGCCAGCAGCCTGGGACAGGGGGCGTTTTCCTACAATGAGCAGTTCTTC

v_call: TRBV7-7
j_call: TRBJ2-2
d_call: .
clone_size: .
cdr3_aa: CASSLEVSTAGELFF
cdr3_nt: TGTGCCAGCAGCTTAGAAGTTTCAACTGCCGGGGAGCTGTTTTTT

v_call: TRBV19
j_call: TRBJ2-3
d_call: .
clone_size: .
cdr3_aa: CASSIAGRTTDTQYF
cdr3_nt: TGTGCCAGTAGTATTGCCGGCAGAACCACAGATACGCAGTATTTT

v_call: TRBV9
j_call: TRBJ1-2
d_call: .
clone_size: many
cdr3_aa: CASSPPGGYGYTF
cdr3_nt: TGTGCCAGCAGCCCCCCGGGGGGTTATGGCTACACCTTC

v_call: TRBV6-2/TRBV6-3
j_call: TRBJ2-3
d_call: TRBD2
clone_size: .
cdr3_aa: CASSYAFGGGPRDTQYF
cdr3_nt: TGTGCCAGCAGTTATGCGTTTGGGGGGGGACCCAGGGATACGCAGTATTTT

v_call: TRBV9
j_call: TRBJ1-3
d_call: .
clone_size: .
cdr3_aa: CASSPPRGRENTIYF
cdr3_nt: TGTGCCAGCAGCCCCCCCCGCGGCAGGGAGAACACCATATATTTT

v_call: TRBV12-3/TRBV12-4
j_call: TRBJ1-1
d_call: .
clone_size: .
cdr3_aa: CASSAGAITEAFF
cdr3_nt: TGTGCCAGCAGTGCCGGGGCGATCACTGAAGCTTTCTTT

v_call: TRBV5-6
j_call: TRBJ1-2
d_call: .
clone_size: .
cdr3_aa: CASSLVGEGNGYTF
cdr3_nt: TGTGCCAGCAGCTTGGTCGGGGAAGGGAATGGCTACACCTTC

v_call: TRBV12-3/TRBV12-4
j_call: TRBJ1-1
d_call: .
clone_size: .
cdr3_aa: CASSFGRGTLF
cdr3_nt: .

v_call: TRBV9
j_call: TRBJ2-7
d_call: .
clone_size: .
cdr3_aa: CASSAGGDSSYEQYF
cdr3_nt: TGTGCCAGCAGCGCGGGCGGGGACTCTTCCTACGAGCAGTACTTC

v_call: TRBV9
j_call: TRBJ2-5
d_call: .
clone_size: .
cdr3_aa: CASSVVQGGQETQYF
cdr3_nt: TGTGCCAGCAGCGTAGTGCAGGGGGGGCAAGAGACCCAGTACTTC

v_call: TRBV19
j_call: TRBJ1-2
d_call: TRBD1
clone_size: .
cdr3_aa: CASKPGQGAGGYTF
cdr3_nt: TGTGCCAGTAAACCGGGACAGGGGGCCGGTGGCTACACCTTC

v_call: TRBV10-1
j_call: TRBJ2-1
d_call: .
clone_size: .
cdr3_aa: CASSESGYKAPSYNEQFF
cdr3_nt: TGCGCCAGCAGTGAGTCGGGCTACAAAGCCCCCTCCTACAATGAGCAGTTCTTC

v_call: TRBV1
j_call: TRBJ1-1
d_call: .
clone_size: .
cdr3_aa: CTSSQISGTEAFF
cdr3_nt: TGCACCAGCAGCCAAATATCAGGGACTGAAGCTTTCTTT

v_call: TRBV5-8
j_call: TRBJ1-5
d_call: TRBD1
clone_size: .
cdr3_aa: CASTGTANQPQHF
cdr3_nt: TGTGCCAGTACCGGGACAGCAAATCAGCCCCAGCATTTT

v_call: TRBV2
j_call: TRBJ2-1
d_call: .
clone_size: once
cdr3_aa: CASRDYSNEQFF
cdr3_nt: TGTGCCAGCAGGGACTATAGCAATGAGCAGTTCTTC